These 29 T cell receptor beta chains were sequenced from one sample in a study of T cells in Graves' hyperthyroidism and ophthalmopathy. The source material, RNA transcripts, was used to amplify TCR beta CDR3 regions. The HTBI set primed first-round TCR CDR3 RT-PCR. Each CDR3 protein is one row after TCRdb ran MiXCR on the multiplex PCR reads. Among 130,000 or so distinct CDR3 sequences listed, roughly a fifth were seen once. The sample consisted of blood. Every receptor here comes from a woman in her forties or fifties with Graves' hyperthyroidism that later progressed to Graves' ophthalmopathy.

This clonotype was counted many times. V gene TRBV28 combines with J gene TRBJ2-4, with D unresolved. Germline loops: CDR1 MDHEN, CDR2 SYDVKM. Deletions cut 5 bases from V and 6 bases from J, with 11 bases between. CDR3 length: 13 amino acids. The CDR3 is CASSPDPRNIQYF. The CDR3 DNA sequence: TGTGCCAGCAGTCCGGACCCCCGAAACATTCAGTACTTC.

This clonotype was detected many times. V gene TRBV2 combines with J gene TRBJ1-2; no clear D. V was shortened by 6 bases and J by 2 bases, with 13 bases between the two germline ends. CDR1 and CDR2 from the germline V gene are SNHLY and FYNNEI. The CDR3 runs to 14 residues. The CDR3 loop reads CASSSKEGNYGYTF. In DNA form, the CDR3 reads TGTGCCAGCAGCTCAAAGGAGGGAAACTATGGCTACACCTTC. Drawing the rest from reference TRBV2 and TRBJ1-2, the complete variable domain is EPEVTQTPSHQVTQMGQEVILRCVPISNHLYFYWYRQILGQKVEFLVSFYNNEISEKSEIFDDQFSVERPDGSNFTLKIRSTKLEDSAMYFCASSSKEGNYGYTFGSGTRLTVV.

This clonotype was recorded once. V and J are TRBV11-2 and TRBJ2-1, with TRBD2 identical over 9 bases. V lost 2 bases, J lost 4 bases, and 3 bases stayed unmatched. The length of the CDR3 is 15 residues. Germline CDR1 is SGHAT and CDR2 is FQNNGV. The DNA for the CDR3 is TGTGCCAGCAGCTTACTAGCGGGACCGTACAATGAGCAGTTCTTC. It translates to CASSLLAGPYNEQFF.

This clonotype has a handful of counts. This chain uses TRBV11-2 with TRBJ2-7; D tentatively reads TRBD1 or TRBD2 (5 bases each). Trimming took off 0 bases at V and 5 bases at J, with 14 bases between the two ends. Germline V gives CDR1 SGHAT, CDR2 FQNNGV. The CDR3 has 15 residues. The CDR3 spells CASSLDGTSPHEQYF. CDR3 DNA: TGTGCCAGCAGCTTAGATGGGACCTCCCCCCACGAGCAGTACTTC.

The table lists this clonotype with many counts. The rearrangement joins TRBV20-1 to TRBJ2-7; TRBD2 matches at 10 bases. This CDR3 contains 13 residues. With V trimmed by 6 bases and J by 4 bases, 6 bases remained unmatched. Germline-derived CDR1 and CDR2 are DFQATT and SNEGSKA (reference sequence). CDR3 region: CSAPLSGRYEQYF. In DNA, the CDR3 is TGCAGTGCACCCCTTAGCGGGAGGTACGAGCAGTACTTC.

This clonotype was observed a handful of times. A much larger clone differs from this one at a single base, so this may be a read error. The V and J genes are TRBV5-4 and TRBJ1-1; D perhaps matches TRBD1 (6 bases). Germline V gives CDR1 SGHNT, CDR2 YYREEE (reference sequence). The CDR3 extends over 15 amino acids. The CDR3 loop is CASSSGQRTNAEAFF. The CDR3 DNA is TGTGCCAGCAGCTCCGGACAGAGGACGAACGCTGAAGCTTTCTTT.

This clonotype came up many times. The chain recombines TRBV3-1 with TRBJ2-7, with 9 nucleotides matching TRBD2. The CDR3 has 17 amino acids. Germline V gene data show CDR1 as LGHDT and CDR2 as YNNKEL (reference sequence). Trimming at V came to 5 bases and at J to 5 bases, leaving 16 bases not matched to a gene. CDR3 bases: TGTGCCAGCAGCAAGGCCCTCGGGGCTAGCGGGACCAACGAGCAGTACTTC. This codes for CASSKALGASGTNEQYF.

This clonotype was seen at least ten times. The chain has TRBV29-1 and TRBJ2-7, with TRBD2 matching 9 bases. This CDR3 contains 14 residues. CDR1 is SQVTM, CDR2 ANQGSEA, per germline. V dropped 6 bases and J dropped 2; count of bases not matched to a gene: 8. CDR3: CSVTTGTSTYEQYF. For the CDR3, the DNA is TGCAGCGTCACTACCGGGACTAGCACCTACGAGCAGTACTTC.

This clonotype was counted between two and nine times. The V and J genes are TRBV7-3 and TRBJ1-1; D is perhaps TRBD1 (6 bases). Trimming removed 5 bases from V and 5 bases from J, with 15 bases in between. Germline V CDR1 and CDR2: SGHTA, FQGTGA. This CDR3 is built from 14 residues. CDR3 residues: CASSLQGRGTEAFF. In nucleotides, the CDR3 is TGTGCCAGCAGCCTACAGGGACGGGGGACTGAAGCTTTCTTT.

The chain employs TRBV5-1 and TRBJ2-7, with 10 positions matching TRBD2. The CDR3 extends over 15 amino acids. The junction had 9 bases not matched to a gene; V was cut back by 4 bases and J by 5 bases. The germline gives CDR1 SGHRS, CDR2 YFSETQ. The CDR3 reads CASSRGASGSHEQYF. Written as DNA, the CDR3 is TGCGCCAGCAGCAGAGGAGCTAGCGGGAGCCACGAGCAGTACTTC. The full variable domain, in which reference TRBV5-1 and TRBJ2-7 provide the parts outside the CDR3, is KAGVTQTPRYLIKTRGQQVTLSCSPISGHRSVSWYQQTPGQGLQFLFEYFSETQRNKGNFPGRFSGRQFSNSRSEMNVSTLELGDSALYLCASSRGASGSHEQYFGPGTRLTVT.

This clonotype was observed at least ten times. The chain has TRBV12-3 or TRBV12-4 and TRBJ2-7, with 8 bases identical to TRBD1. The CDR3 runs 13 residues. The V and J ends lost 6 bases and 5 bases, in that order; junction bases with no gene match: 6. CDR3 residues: CASRGQGLDEQYF. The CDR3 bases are TGTGCCAGCAGAGGACAGGGCTTGGACGAGCAGTACTTC.

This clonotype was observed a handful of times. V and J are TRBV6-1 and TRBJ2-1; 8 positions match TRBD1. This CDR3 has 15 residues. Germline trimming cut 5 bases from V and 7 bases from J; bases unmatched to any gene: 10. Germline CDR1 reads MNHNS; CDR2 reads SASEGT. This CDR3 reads CASSRPGQAVNEQFF. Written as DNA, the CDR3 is TGTGCCAGCAGTCGGCCGGGACAGGCGGTGAATGAGCAGTTCTTC.

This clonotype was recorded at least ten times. CDR3: CSVGLALSTDTQYF. In DNA form, the CDR3 reads TGCAGCGTTGGCTTAGCCCTCAGCACAGATACGCAGTATTTT. The chain has TRBV29-1 and TRBJ2-3; no clear D. V was clipped by 4 bases and J by 0 bases, with 11 bases between them. This CDR3 region has 14 residues. The germline V gene encodes CDR1 SQVTM and CDR2 ANQGSEA.

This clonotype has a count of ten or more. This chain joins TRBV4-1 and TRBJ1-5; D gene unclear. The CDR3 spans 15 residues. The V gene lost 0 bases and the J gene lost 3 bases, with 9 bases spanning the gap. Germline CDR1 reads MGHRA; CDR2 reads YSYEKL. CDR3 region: CASSQEERNNQPQHF. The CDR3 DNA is TGCGCCAGCAGCCAAGAGGAAAGGAACAATCAGCCCCAGCATTTT.

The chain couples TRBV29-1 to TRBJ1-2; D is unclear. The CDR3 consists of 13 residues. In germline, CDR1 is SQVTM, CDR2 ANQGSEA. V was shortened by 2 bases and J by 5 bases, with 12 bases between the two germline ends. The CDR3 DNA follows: TGCAGCGTTGAATTCCTCCAGGTTTATGGCTACACCTTC. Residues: CSVEFLQVYGYTF.

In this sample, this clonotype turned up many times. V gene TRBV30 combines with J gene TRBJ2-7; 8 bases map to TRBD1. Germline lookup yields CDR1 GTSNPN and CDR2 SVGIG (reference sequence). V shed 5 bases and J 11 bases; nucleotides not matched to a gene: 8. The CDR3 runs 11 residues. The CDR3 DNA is TGTGCCTGGGGATCAGGGGGCCGTAAGTACTTC. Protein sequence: CAWGSGGRKYF.

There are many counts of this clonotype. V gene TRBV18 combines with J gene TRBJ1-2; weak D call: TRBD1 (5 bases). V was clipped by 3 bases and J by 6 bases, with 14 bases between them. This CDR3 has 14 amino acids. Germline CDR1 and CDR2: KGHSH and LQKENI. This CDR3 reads CASSPQGLVNGYTF. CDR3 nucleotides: TGTGCCAGCTCACCTCAGGGCCTGGTGAATGGCTACACCTTC.

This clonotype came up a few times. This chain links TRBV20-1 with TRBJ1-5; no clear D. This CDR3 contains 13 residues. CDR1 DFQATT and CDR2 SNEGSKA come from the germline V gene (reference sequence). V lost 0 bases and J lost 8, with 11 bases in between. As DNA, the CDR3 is TGCAGTGCTAGAGATGACGGCTCGAAGCCCCAGCATTTT. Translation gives CSARDDGSKPQHF.

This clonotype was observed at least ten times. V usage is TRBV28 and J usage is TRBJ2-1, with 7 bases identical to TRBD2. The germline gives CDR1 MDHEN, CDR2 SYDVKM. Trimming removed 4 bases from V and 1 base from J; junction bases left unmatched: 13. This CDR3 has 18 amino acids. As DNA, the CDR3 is TGTGCCAGCAGTTCCAGTATCGTGGGAGGGCCTTCCTACAATGAGCAGTTCTTC. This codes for CASSSSIVGGPSYNEQFF.

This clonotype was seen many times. CDR3 in amino acids: CASSLSAVQETQYF. The CDR3 DNA reads as TGTGCCAGCAGCTTATCCGCGGTACAAGAGACCCAGTACTTC. The gene calls are TRBV7-6 and TRBJ2-5; no definite D call. The CDR3 is 14 residues long. CDR1 SGHVS and CDR2 FNYEAQ come from the germline V gene. Trimming pared 2 bases from V and 2 bases from J, leaving 9 bases between.

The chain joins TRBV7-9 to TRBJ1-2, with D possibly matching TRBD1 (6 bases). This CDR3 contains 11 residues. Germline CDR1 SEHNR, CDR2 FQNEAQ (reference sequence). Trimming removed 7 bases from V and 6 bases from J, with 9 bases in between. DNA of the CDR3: TGTGCCAGCAACACAGGGAATGGCTACACCTTC. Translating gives CASNTGNGYTF.

CDR3 DNA: TGCGCCAGCAGCTTTACTAGCGGGGGAACCAATGAGCAGTTCTTC. Translated: CASSFTSGGTNEQFF. The rearrangement links TRBV5-1 to TRBJ2-1, with 11 bases aligning to TRBD2. The length of the CDR3 is 15 residues. In germline, CDR1 is SGHRS, CDR2 YFSETQ. V lost 2 bases to trimming and J lost 6 bases; unmatched junction nucleotides: 4.

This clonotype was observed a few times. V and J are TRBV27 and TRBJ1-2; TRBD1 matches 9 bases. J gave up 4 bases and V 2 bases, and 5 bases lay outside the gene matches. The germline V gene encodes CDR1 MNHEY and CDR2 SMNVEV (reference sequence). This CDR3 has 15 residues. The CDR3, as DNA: TGTGCCAGCAGTTTACAGGGACAGGGCCCCTATGGCTACACCTTC. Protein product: CASSLQGQGPYGYTF.

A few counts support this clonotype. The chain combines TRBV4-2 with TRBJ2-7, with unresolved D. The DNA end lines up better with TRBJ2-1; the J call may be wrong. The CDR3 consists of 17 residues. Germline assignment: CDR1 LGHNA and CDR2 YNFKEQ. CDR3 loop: CASSQGATVSTSYEQFF. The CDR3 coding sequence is TGTGCCAGCAGCCAAGGAGCAACGGTATCGACTTCCTACGAGCAGTTCTTC.

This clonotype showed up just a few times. The CDR3 here is CASRPAQGQADTQYF. CDR3 nucleotide sequence: TGCGCCAGCAGGCCCGCACAGGGCCAGGCAGATACGCAGTATTTT. The chain employs TRBV4-1 and TRBJ2-3; D possibly corresponds to TRBD1 (6 bases). Deletions cut 6 bases from V and 4 bases from J, with 17 bases between. The CDR3 runs to 15 residues. Per the germline V gene, CDR1 is MGHRA and CDR2 is YSYEKL.

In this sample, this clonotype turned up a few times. CDR3 coding DNA: TGCAGTGCTAGAGATCTTACTAGCGGGGGGGTTGGGGAGCAGTTCTTC. It specifies CSARDLTSGGVGEQFF. The V gene is TRBV20-1, the J gene TRBJ2-1, with TRBD2 matching over 13 bases. The junction had 9 bases not matched to a gene; V was cut back by 0 bases and J by 10 bases. The CDR3 spans 16 residues. Germline values: CDR1 DFQATT, CDR2 SNEGSKA (reference sequence).

The CDR3 reads CSVGGGQGANTEAFF. As DNA, the CDR3 is TGCAGCGTGGGGGGTGGACAGGGGGCGAACACTGAAGCTTTCTTT. The rearrangement links TRBV29-1 to TRBJ1-1; 11 bases are a match to TRBD1. The CDR3 length is 15 residues. Losses at the gene ends were 6 bases for V and 1 base for J; bases not matched to a gene: 7. Per germline, CDR1 SQVTM and CDR2 ANQGSEA.

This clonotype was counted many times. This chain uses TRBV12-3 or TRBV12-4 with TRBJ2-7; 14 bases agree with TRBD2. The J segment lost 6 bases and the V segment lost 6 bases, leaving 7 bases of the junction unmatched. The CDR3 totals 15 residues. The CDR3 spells CASRPTGTSGSEQYF. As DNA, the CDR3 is TGTGCCAGCAGACCTACCGGGACTAGCGGGAGCGAGCAGTACTTC.

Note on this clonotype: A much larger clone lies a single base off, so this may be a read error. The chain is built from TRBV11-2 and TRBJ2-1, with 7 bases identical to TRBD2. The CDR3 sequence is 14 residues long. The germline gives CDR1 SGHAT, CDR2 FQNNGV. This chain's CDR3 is CAGSPPGRSNEQFF. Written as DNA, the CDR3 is TGTGCCGGCAGCCCACCCGGGAGGAGTAATGAGCAGTTCTTC.